This entry lists 27 T cell receptor beta chains sequenced from one sample in a study of blood T cell repertoires in COVID-19. Repertoires were generated with immunoSEQ multiplex PCR, while TCRdb's copy carries only in-frame clones and drops some. The data show about 66,000 clones, with around 80% seen just once and around 9.7% held by the top ten. Material: peripheral blood. Receptors originate from a human donor in a cohort sampled during active COVID-19.

V usage is TRBV9 and J usage is TRBJ2-3; 10 nucleotides line up with TRBD2. CDR1 is SGDLS, CDR2 YYNGEE, per germline. The V segment lost 2 bases and the J segment 1 base; nucleotides outside the gene matches: 1. The CDR3 is made up of 15 amino acids. The CDR3 sequence: CASSVGTSGTDTQYF. CDR3 DNA sequence: TGTGCCAGCAGCGTGGGGACTAGCGGCACAGATACGCAGTATTTT.

This clone showed up just once. The chain combines TRBV5-1 with TRBJ2-1, with D unclear. The CDR3 covers 14 residues. V was pared by 0 bases and J by 8 bases, with 12 bases between. Per the germline V gene, CDR1 is SGHRS and CDR2 is YFSETQ. CDR3 nucleotides: TGCGCCAGCAGCTTGGGACACCAGACCGATGAGCAGTTCTTC. This translates into CASSLGHQTDEQFF.

J is TRBJ1-1 and V is TRBV11-2; 8 bases line up with TRBD1. The CDR3 contains 14 residues. Germline CDR1 is SGHAT and CDR2 is FQNNGV. V dropped 4 bases and J dropped 5; count of bases not matched to a gene: 6. The CDR3, as DNA: TGTGCCAGCAGCTCGGACAGGGAGGTTACTGAAGCTTTCTTT. Its protein product is CASSSDREVTEAFF.

This chain uses TRBV5-8 with TRBJ1-2, with unresolved D. This CDR3 region has 15 residues. The ends were cut back, 4 bases at V and 2 bases at J, with 15 bases in the middle. Looked up from germline, CDR1 is SGHTS and CDR2 is YDEGEE. The CDR3 is CASSPRLGGNYGYTF. The CDR3 DNA is TGTGCCAGCAGCCCCCGTCTAGGTGGGAACTATGGCTACACCTTC.

This clone was counted a few times. The chain uses TRBV14 and TRBJ1-1; D gene unclear. This CDR3 contains 15 residues. The V end lost 0 bases, the J end lost 2 bases, and 10 bases lay between the germline ends. Germline CDR1 reads SGHDN; CDR2 reads FVKESK. The CDR3 spells CASSQESNRNTEAFF. The CDR3 DNA sequence: TGTGCCAGCAGCCAAGAGTCGAACAGAAACACTGAAGCTTTCTTT.

V gene TRBV5-1 combines with J gene TRBJ2-6; D uncertain. The CDR3 is made up of 15 amino acids. Trimming stripped 1 base from V and 0 bases from J, with 5 bases between. Germline CDR1 and CDR2: SGHRS and YFSETQ. CDR3 sequence: CASSLSLSGANVLTF. CDR3 DNA sequence: TGCGCCAGCAGCTTGTCTCTCTCTGGGGCCAACGTCCTGACTTTC.

The chain employs TRBV7-9 and TRBJ2-1, with TRBD2 as a possible D gene (6 bases). The germline V and J ends were trimmed by 1 base and 3 bases, with 10 bases remaining between them. This CDR3 contains 15 residues. The germline V gene has CDR1 SEHNR and CDR2 FQNEAQ (reference sequence). CDR3 in amino acids: CASSLGRELYNEQFF. The CDR3 DNA is TGTGCCAGCAGCTTAGGCCGGGAGCTCTACAATGAGCAGTTCTTC. Full variable domain (outside the CDR3, taken from reference TRBV7-9 and TRBJ2-1): DTGVSQNPRHKITKRGQNVTFRCDPISEHNRLYWYRQTLGQGPEFLTYFQNEAQLEKSRLLSDRFSAERPKGSFSTLEIQRTEQGDSAMYLCASSLGRELYNEQFFGPGTRLTVL.

The genes are TRBV7-2 and TRBJ2-3; D remains unclear. The CDR3 totals 15 residues. The germline CDR1 and CDR2 sequences are SGHTA and FQGNSA. V was pared by 5 bases and J by 2 bases, with 14 bases between. For the CDR3, the DNA is TGTGCCAGCAGCGCAGACTCGCACTACACAGATACGCAGTATTTT. This codes for CASSADSHYTDTQYF.

V usage is TRBV7-9 and J usage is TRBJ2-7; D possibly corresponds to TRBD1 (6 bases). Germline V gene sequence: CDR1 SEHNR, CDR2 FQNEAQ (reference sequence). The CDR3 runs to 14 residues. Trimming took off 5 bases at V and 5 bases at J, with 16 bases between the two ends. The CDR3 nucleotides are TGTGCCAGCAGCCACGAGCAGGGGTACCACGAGCAGTACTTC. Its translation: CASSHEQGYHEQYF.

In its sample, this clone was seen once. The chain has TRBV7-6 and TRBJ2-2; TRBD1 matches at 11 bases. Germline assignment: CDR1 SGHVS and CDR2 FNYEAQ. V shed 5 bases and J 5 bases; nucleotides not matched to a gene: 4. The CDR3 spans 15 residues. DNA of the CDR3: TGTGCCAGCAGCGGGACAGGGGGGCGTACCGGGGAGCTGTTTTTT. The encoded protein is CASSGTGGRTGELFF.

The chain links TRBV7-2 to TRBJ2-3, with unresolved D. Trimming removed 5 bases from V and 0 bases from J, with 9 bases in between. The CDR3 loop spans 14 amino acids. Germline CDR1 is SGHTA and CDR2 is FQGNSA. The CDR3 sequence: CASSQKTSTDTQYF. CDR3 DNA sequence: TGTGCCAGCAGCCAAAAGACTAGCACAGATACGCAGTATTTT. Filled out from reference TRBV7-2 and TRBJ2-3, the complete variable domain reads GAGVSQSPSNKVTEKGKDVELRCDPISGHTALYWYRQSLGQGLEFLIYFQGNSAPDKSGLPSDRFSAERTGGSVSTLTIQRTQQEDSAVYLCASSQKTSTDTQYFGPGTRLTVL.

This clone was detected once. The rearrangement joins TRBV7-8 to TRBJ2-3; 11 bases fit TRBD2. V gave up 2 bases and J gave up 2 bases; unmatched junction bases: 9. This CDR3 has 18 amino acids. Germline V gene sequence: CDR1 SGHVS, CDR2 FQNEAQ. This chain's CDR3 is CASSLWGGLAAITDTQYF. The CDR3 region has the DNA TGTGCCAGCAGCTTATGGGGGGGACTAGCGGCCATCACAGATACGCAGTATTTT.

This clone has more than one count but fewer than ten. The chain is built from TRBV19 and TRBJ2-7, with TRBD2 matching 12 bases. V dropped 5 bases and J dropped 4; count of bases not matched to a gene: 9. The CDR3 has 16 residues. Germline CDR1 and CDR2: LNHDA and SQIVND (reference sequence). CDR3 sequence (DNA): TGTGCCAGTAGTCGAACGAAACTAGCGGGAGGTTACGAGCAGTACTTC. This encodes CASSRTKLAGGYEQYF.

The rearrangement links TRBV6-2 or TRBV6-3 to TRBJ2-3, with 11 bases that match TRBD2. The CDR3 runs to 18 residues. Looked up from germline, CDR1 is MNHEY and CDR2 is SVGEGT. With 4 bases clipped from V and 5 bases from J, the junction kept 14 bases outside the gene matches. The CDR3 bases are TGTGCCAGCAGTTCCATCGGGACTAGCGGAAGCACGAAAGATACGCAGTATTTT. Amino acids: CASSSIGTSGSTKDTQYF.

The rearrangement joins TRBV6-6 to TRBJ1-6, with a possible D match to TRBD1 (5 bases). CDR1 is MNHNY, CDR2 SVGAGI, per germline (reference sequence). This CDR3 is built from 13 residues. V was pared by 7 bases and J by 7 bases, with 11 bases between. The CDR3: CASKDSLNSPLHF. For the CDR3, the DNA is TGTGCCAGCAAAGACAGCCTCAATTCACCCCTCCACTTT.

The rearrangement joins TRBV5-8 to TRBJ2-2; possibly TRBD1 for D (6 bases). V dropped 0 bases and J dropped 8 bases, with 11 bases sitting between them. The germline V gene has CDR1 SGHTS and CDR2 YDEGEE. This CDR3 region has 14 residues. Here the CDR3 DNA reads TGTGCCAGCAGCTTGGAAACAGGGTATGGGGAGCTGTTTTTT. It codes for CASSLETGYGELFF.

V usage is TRBV19 and J usage is TRBJ2-7; 7 bases are shared with TRBD2. The CDR3 extends over 13 amino acids. J gave up 5 bases and V 3 bases, and 4 bases lay outside the gene matches. Per germline, CDR1 LNHDA and CDR2 SQIVND (reference sequence). The CDR3 DNA follows: TGTGCCAGTAGTATGACTAGCTCGCACGAGCAGTACTTC. This encodes CASSMTSSHEQYF.

The chain couples TRBV7-9 to TRBJ2-1; possibly TRBD1 for D (6 bases). Trimming stripped 1 base from V and 2 bases from J, with 15 bases between. The V gene's germline CDR1 is SEHNR and CDR2 FQNEAQ (reference sequence). The CDR3 contains 17 residues. CDR3 DNA sequence: TGTGCCAGCAGCTTAGGTGTGGGCAGGGGAGCCTACAATGAGCAGTTCTTC. This encodes CASSLGVGRGAYNEQFF.

V usage is TRBV11-3 and J usage is TRBJ2-3; 9 nucleotides match TRBD2. V lost 0 bases, J lost 7 bases, and 8 bases stayed unmatched. This CDR3 is 16 amino acids long. CDR1 is SGHNT, CDR2 YENEEA, per germline. The CDR3 sequence: CASSLEAGGIPNTQYF. In nucleotides, the CDR3 is TGTGCCAGCAGCTTAGAAGCGGGAGGAATACCCAATACGCAGTATTTT.

The rearrangement uses TRBV19 and TRBJ2-5, with D uncertain. The V gene lost 5 bases and the J gene lost 5 bases, with 9 bases spanning the gap. Germline V CDR1 and CDR2: LNHDA, SQIVND (reference sequence). The CDR3 covers 12 residues. The CDR3 spells CASSAVGETQYF. CDR3 coding DNA: TGTGCCAGTAGTGCCGTCGGGGAGACCCAGTACTTC. Using reference TRBV19 and TRBJ2-5 for the parts outside the CDR3, the full variable domain is DGGITQSPKYLFRKEGQNVTLSCEQNLNHDAMYWYRQDPGQGLRLIYYSQIVNDFQKGDIAEGYSVSREKKESFPLTVTSAQKNPTAFYLCASSAVGETQYFGPGTRLLVL.

The chain joins TRBV7-2 to TRBJ1-3; 8 nucleotides agree with TRBD1. The CDR3 totals 16 residues. The germline V gene encodes CDR1 SGHTA and CDR2 FQGNSA. J was trimmed by 0 bases and V by 4 bases; bases with no gene match: 5. DNA for the CDR3: TGTGCCAGCAGCTCCCACAGGGGGGGCTCTGGAAACACCATATATTTT. Amino acids: CASSSHRGGSGNTIYF.

The rearrangement joins TRBV10-3 to TRBJ2-2; weak D call: TRBD2 (6 bases). Trimming shortened V by 3 bases and J by 1 base, and 9 bases separated the two germline ends. Germline lookup yields CDR1 ENHRY and CDR2 SYGVKD. The CDR3 runs 15 residues. The CDR3, as DNA: TGTGCCATCAGTGAACTTAGCGGGAACACCGGGGAGCTGTTTTTT. This translates into CAISELSGNTGELFF.

The V gene is TRBV15, the J gene TRBJ1-5, with 8 bases aligning to TRBD1. The V segment lost 3 bases and the J segment 1 base; nucleotides outside the gene matches: 2. CDR3 length equals 15 residues. Per germline, CDR1 LNHNV and CDR2 YYDKDF (reference sequence). CDR3 in DNA: TGTGCCACCAGCAGGGGGGACAGGAGCAATCAGCCCCAGCATTTT. Its translation is CATSRGDRSNQPQHF.

The rearrangement uses TRBV3-1 (or the pseudogene TRBV3-2) and TRBJ1-2; D may be TRBD1 (5 bases). Per the germline V gene, CDR1 is LGHDT and CDR2 is YNNKEL (reference sequence). The ends were cut back, 0 bases at V and 0 bases at J, with 5 bases in the middle. The CDR3 contains 14 residues. This CDR3 reads CASSQEGANYGYTF. The CDR3 nucleotides read TGTGCCAGCAGCCAAGAAGGGGCTAACTATGGCTACACCTTC.

This chain links TRBV10-3 with TRBJ2-2; D gene unclear. Germline lookup yields CDR1 ENHRY and CDR2 SYGVKD. Trimming cost V 0 bases and J 2 bases, with 10 bases left between them. The CDR3 extends over 16 amino acids. The DNA for the CDR3 is TGTGCCATCAGTGAGTCGAGAAGACAAAACACCGGGGAGCTGTTTTTT. It yields the protein CAISESRRQNTGELFF.

On this clone: This may be a read error, as it is one base from a much larger clone. The same CDR3 can be traced to other DNA sequences in this sample. The chain combines TRBV6-2 or TRBV6-3 with TRBJ2-7, with 10 bases lining up with TRBD2. Germline V gene lookup returns CDR1 MNHEY and CDR2 SVGEGT. CDR3 length: 14 amino acids. CDR3 protein: CASSFLAGAYEQYF. For the CDR3, the DNA is TGTGCCAGCAGTTTCCTAGCGGGGGCCTACGAACAGTACTTC.

The V and J genes are TRBV7-2 and TRBJ2-6; the match to TRBD1 covers 9 bases. The CDR3 is 17 residues long. Germline V gene lookup returns CDR1 SGHTA and CDR2 FQGNSA. J lost 2 bases, V lost 5 bases, and 7 bases had no gene match. CDR3 sequence (DNA): TGTGCCAGCAGCGCGACAGGGGGAAGGCCTGGGGCCAACGTCCTGACTTTC. Its translation is CASSATGGRPGANVLTF.